This is a list of T cell receptor beta chains from one sample in a study of T cells in Graves' hyperthyroidism and ophthalmopathy. TCRdb re-analysed the multiplex PCR reads in MiXCR, keeping a single row per CDR3 protein. The sample carries 300,000 to 450,000 distinct CDR3 sequences, around 16% recorded once. The specimen was blood. Receptors originate from a woman between 18 and 29 years old with Graves' hyperthyroidism that later progressed to Graves' ophthalmopathy. CDR3s include the opening cysteine and the closing phenylalanine or tryptophan.

V gene,CDR3 protein
TRBV10-3,CAIRRKSRTDTQYF
TRBV13,CASSLTVNQPQHF
TRBV27,CASSLWGGGEPSEQFF
TRBV7-9,CASSSTDSGANVLTF
TRBV19,CASSIGGRNVVDYGYTF
TRBV25-1,CASSISGYAYNEQFF
TRBV4-1,CASSQEGTGGVEQFF
TRBV29-1,CSVEDWGERADTQYF
TRBV28,CASSVTSGRVFEQYF
TRBV28,CASSLGHDFAFF
TRBV28,CASSFVATDTQYF
TRBV10-3,CAIGREVKTEAFF
TRBV20-1,CSARLAGSSYEQYF
TRBV18,CASSPLGLTDTQYF
TRBV6-2/TRBV6-3,CASNLSGTGGTGANVLTF
TRBV9,CASSPDYEGANEQFF
TRBV6-2/TRBV6-3,CASSRLSVGEQFF
TRBV9,CASSVGTGPASNEQFF
TRBV7-6,CASSQDTTQETQYF
TRBV20-1,CSANRDSGSLYEQYF
TRBV4-3,CASSPDPGASTEAFF
TRBV7-9,CASSLMGGAQETQYF